The 18 T cell receptor beta chains below were found in one sample sequenced in a study of identifying expanded T cells in peripheral blood. Assay used: immunoSEQ multiplex PCR; TCRdb lists only in-frame clones, some missing. The sample shows approximately 110,000 clones, 80% to 90% of them seen only once. Sequencing used blood. These receptors were taken from a person aged 18 to 69 in good health.

This clone was recorded a few times. The CDR3 nucleotides are TGTGCCATCCGAATGGGGGACAACCTCGGGGAGTATAATTCACCCCTCCACTTT. Translation gives CAIRMGDNLGEYNSPLHF. The chain is built from TRBV10-3 and TRBJ1-6, with D perhaps TRBD1 (6 bases). Looked up from germline, CDR1 is ENHRY and CDR2 is SYGVKD. The CDR3 loop spans 18 amino acids. V lost 8 bases, J lost 4 bases, and 24 bases lay in between.

V usage is TRBV19 and J usage is TRBJ2-7, with D perhaps TRBD1 (6 bases). V lost 3 bases, J lost 2 bases, and 11 bases lay in between. Germline V gene sequence: CDR1 LNHDA, CDR2 SQIVND (reference sequence). This CDR3 has 14 amino acids. As DNA, the CDR3 is TGTGCCAGTAGTATCGCCACAGGGCCCTACGAGCAGTACTTC. Protein product: CASSIATGPYEQYF.

This clone appeared a single time. The genes are TRBV7-9 and TRBJ1-2; 9 bases match TRBD1. Germline values: CDR1 SEHNR, CDR2 FQNEAQ (reference sequence). CDR3 size: 14 residues. Unmatched junction bases numbered 6, after V lost 5 bases and J lost 5 bases. The CDR3 sequence is CASSQTGTGYGYTF. The CDR3, as DNA: TGTGCCAGCAGCCAAACCGGGACAGGGTATGGCTACACCTTC.

The J gene is TRBJ2-5, the V gene TRBV11-3, with 7 bases lining up with TRBD1. The last part of the DNA fits TRBJ2-7 better; the J call may be wrong. Germline CDR1 SGHNT, CDR2 YENEEA. The CDR3 length is 14 residues. CDR3 sequence (DNA): TGTGCCAGCAGCTACAGGGGAGACTCCTACGAGCAGTACTTC. Residues: CASSYRGDSYEQYF.

V and J are TRBV5-6 and TRBJ1-5; D is unresolved. This CDR3 has 17 residues. The germline V and J ends were trimmed by 0 bases and 1 base, with 14 bases remaining between them. Germline V CDR1 and CDR2: SGHDT, YYEEEE. Written as DNA, the CDR3 is TGTGCCAGCAGCTTGGGTCCTTTGGGTCTCAGCAATCAGCCCCAGCATTTT. Translating it yields CASSLGPLGLSNQPQHF.

V gene TRBV28 combines with J gene TRBJ2-1; weak D call: TRBD2 (5 bases). The CDR3 contains 13 residues. Germline V gives CDR1 MDHEN, CDR2 SYDVKM. With 3 bases removed from V and 9 bases from J, the gap between germline ends came to 12 bases. The CDR3 nucleotides read TGTGCCAGCAGTTTTCCTTTGGGGAGTGAGCAGTTCTTC. This encodes CASSFPLGSEQFF.

This clone has a single count. This sequence joins TRBV6-5 and TRBJ1-1, with D perhaps matching TRBD1 (5 bases). V was pared by 2 bases and J by 11 bases, with 15 bases between. Germline V gene lookup returns CDR1 MNHEY and CDR2 SVGAGI. The CDR3 has 13 amino acids. This CDR3 is CASSYSGGLEAFF. The CDR3 DNA reads TGTGCCAGCAGTTACAGTGGGGGACTCGAGGCTTTCTTT.

This clone was detected once. This chain links TRBV6-5 with TRBJ1-2; D may be TRBD1 (5 bases). The germline V and J ends were trimmed by 6 bases and 7 bases, with 21 bases remaining between them. The germline V gene has CDR1 MNHEY and CDR2 SVGAGI. This CDR3 is 15 amino acids long. In nucleotides, the CDR3 is TGTGCCAGCAGCCCCGCCCAGGGTATTTGGAGTGGCTACACCTTC. Its protein product is CASSPAQGIWSGYTF.

The chain carries TRBV13 and TRBJ1-1; the D is unclear. Germline-derived CDR1 and CDR2 are PRHDT and FYEKMQ (reference sequence). The CDR3 contains 15 residues. The germline V and J ends were trimmed by 5 bases and 3 bases, with 16 bases remaining between them. CDR3 sequence: CASSRTGRRDTEAFF. CDR3 in DNA: TGTGCCAGCAGCAGAACCGGGAGAAGGGACACTGAAGCTTTCTTT.

This chain joins TRBV5-4 and TRBJ1-6; D is unclear. CDR1 and CDR2 from the germline V gene are SGHNT and YYREEE (reference sequence). V was pared by 4 bases and J by 7 bases, with 12 bases between. The CDR3 runs 14 residues. Written as DNA, the CDR3 is TGTGCCAGCAGCCCGGGCGGGGTGAATTCACCCCTCCACTTT. As protein: CASSPGGVNSPLHF.

The rearrangement uses TRBV19 and TRBJ1-1; TRBD1 agrees at 8 bases. The V gene end was trimmed by 2 bases and the J gene end by 6 bases; junction bases not matched to a gene: 2. The CDR3 totals 13 residues. Per germline, CDR1 LNHDA and CDR2 SQIVND (reference sequence). The CDR3: CASSIQGAAEAFF. CDR3 nucleotides: TGTGCCAGTAGTATACAGGGGGCGGCTGAAGCTTTCTTT.

The chain links TRBV4-3 to TRBJ2-2; D remains ambiguous. V dropped 0 bases and J dropped 7 bases, with 15 bases sitting between them. This CDR3 is built from 16 residues. Germline CDR1 and CDR2: LGHNA and YSLEER. The chain's CDR3 is CASSQEGQAGGGELFF. DNA for the CDR3: TGCGCCAGCAGCCAAGAAGGCCAGGCCGGTGGCGGGGAGCTGTTTTTT.

The chain joins TRBV4-2 to TRBJ1-3; the D is unclear. There are 14 residues in the CDR3. The V end was cut by 1 base, the J end by 0 bases, with 4 bases between. CDR1 and CDR2 from the germline V gene are LGHNA and YNFKEQ. The CDR3 nucleotides are TGTGCCAGCAGCCAAGTGGACTCTGGAAACACCATATATTTT. Amino acids: CASSQVDSGNTIYF.

The V call is TRBV6-6, the J call TRBJ1-2, with D hard to call. CDR1 MNHNY and CDR2 SVGAGI come from the germline V gene (reference sequence). V was shortened by 5 bases and J by 0 bases, with 10 bases between the two germline ends. This CDR3 is built from 14 residues. CDR3 protein: CASSADPSNYGYTF. CDR3 nucleotides: TGTGCCAGCAGTGCGGATCCATCTAACTATGGCTACACCTTC.

This clone appeared a few times. This sequence joins TRBV27 and TRBJ2-3; D perhaps matches TRBD2 (6 bases). The CDR3 runs 16 residues. From germline, CDR1 is MNHEY and CDR2 SMNVEV (reference sequence). V lost 4 bases and J 3 bases, leaving 17 bases between the germline ends. For the CDR3, the DNA is TGTGCCAGCAGTTCCCCGACTAGGCGAAGGACAGATACGCAGTATTTT. This codes for CASSSPTRRRTDTQYF.

The chain recombines TRBV2 with TRBJ2-1; D remains ambiguous. The CDR3 consists of 12 residues. Germline V gives CDR1 SNHLY, CDR2 FYNNEI. Trimming cost V 4 bases and J 10 bases, with 11 bases left between them. DNA of the CDR3: TGTGCCAGCAGTGTCGGGTTTTTAGAGCAGTTCTTC. As protein: CASSVGFLEQFF. Based on the CDR3 plus reference TRBV2 and TRBJ2-1, the full variable domain is EPEVTQTPSHQVTQMGQEVILRCVPISNHLYFYWYRQILGQKVEFLVSFYNNEISEKSEIFDDQFSVERPDGSNFTLKIRSTKLEDSAMYFCASSVGFLEQFFGPGTRLTVL.

The rearrangement joins TRBV7-9 to TRBJ2-3; TRBD1 matches 8 bases. V was clipped by 5 bases and J by 6 bases; unmatched bases: 13. Germline V gene data show CDR1 as SEHNR and CDR2 as FQNEAQ (reference sequence). This CDR3 spans 16 amino acids. In DNA, the CDR3 is TGTGCCAGCAGCGCAACCGGGACAGGAGGACCGGATACGCAGTATTTT. Residues: CASSATGTGGPDTQYF. The variable domain in full, completed from reference TRBV7-9 and TRBJ2-3, reads DTGVSQNPRHKITKRGQNVTFRCDPISEHNRLYWYRQTLGQGPEFLTYFQNEAQLEKSRLLSDRFSAERPKGSFSTLEIQRTEQGDSAMYLCASSATGTGGPDTQYFGPGTRLTVL.

A word on this clone: At one end the junction does not follow the germline gene, possibly because of a read error. The V and J genes are TRBV6-5 and TRBJ1-2; D remains unclear. Per germline, CDR1 MNHEY and CDR2 SVGAGI. CDR3 length: 14 amino acids. CDR3 loop: CASSQKVHSYSYTF. The CDR3 nucleotides are TGTGCCAGCAGTCAAAAGGTTCATAGCTATAGCTACACCTTC.